The 23 T cell receptor beta chains reported below all come from one sample, sequenced in a study of spatial heterogeneity in lung cancer. Whole-study results and caveats: How many expanded intratumoral alpha and beta TCRs were present tracked the tumor mutation count, which was a count of nonsynonymous mutations.

TCRdb re-called the 5' RACE reads with MiXCR, one entry per CDR3 protein. The sample has about 4,900 distinct CDR3 sequences; about a third are singletons. No antigen has been identified for these receptors. Documented time point: sample taken at primary tumor resection. Sequenced material: lung tumor tissue, taken at surgery. All receptors derive from a male donor with early-stage non-small cell lung cancer.

Within the sample, this clonotype is medium-sized. V usage is TRBV23-1 and J usage is TRBJ1-1, with D unresolved. TRBV23-1 is reported as an ORF; its role is uncertain. V was pared by 3 bases and J by 4 bases, with 12 bases between. The CDR3 consists of 14 residues. CDR3: CASSHKDYRTEAFF. CDR3 bases: TGCGCCAGCAGTCACAAGGACTACCGCACTGAAGCTTTCTTT.

By share, this clonotype ranks as medium-sized. The V and J genes are TRBV28 and TRBJ1-2; no clear D gene. The CDR3 is 12 residues long. Germline loops: CDR1 MDHEN, CDR2 SYDVKM. V was shortened by 2 bases and J by 4 bases, with 5 bases between the two germline ends. The DNA of the CDR3 is TGTGCCAGCAGTTTACGCCTCTATGGCTACACCTTC. Translation gives CASSLRLYGYTF.

By share, this clonotype counts as medium-sized. The chain has TRBV6-6 and TRBJ2-3, with D possibly matching TRBD2 (7 bases). This CDR3 has 18 amino acids. Trimming took off 0 bases at V and 1 base at J, with 17 bases between the two ends. Germline CDR1 and CDR2: MNHNY and SVGAGI (reference sequence). The chain's CDR3 is CASSYSTAGGLGTDTQYF. In DNA form, the CDR3 reads TGTGCCAGCAGTTACTCCACCGCCGGGGGGCTTGGCACAGATACGCAGTATTTT.

This rearrangement joins TRBV6-6 to TRBJ2-3; 8 bases fit TRBD2. The CDR3 extends over 13 amino acids. CDR1 and CDR2 (germline): MNHNY, SVGAGI (reference sequence). V lost 11 bases to trimming and J lost 0 bases; unmatched junction nucleotides: 4. CDR3 in DNA: TGTGCCGGAACTAGCGGAAGCACAGATACGCAGTATTTT. The encoded protein is CAGTSGSTDTQYF.

By sample fraction, this clonotype is medium-sized. The rearrangement joins TRBV28 to TRBJ2-2, with a weak D call TRBD2 (5 bases). V was cut by 7 bases and J by 1 base, with 7 bases left in between. The CDR3 is 13 amino acids. Per germline, CDR1 MDHEN and CDR2 SYDVKM. CDR3 DNA: TGTGCCAGCACCGAGGGGAACACCGGGGAGCTGTTTTTT. This translates into CASTEGNTGELFF.

This rearrangement joins TRBV3-1 to TRBJ2-1, with a tentative D call TRBD2 (6 bases). This CDR3 has 15 amino acids. V was trimmed by 0 bases and J by 9 bases, leaving 15 bases between them. Germline V gene sequence: CDR1 LGHDT, CDR2 YNNKEL (reference sequence). For the CDR3, the DNA is TGTGCCAGCAGCCAAGATATGGCGGGGCTAGGTGAGCAGTTCTTC. Its protein product is CASSQDMAGLGEQFF.

The J gene is TRBJ2-3, the V gene TRBV6-6; unclear D gene. V was pared by 6 bases and J by 0 bases, with 10 bases between. Germline-derived CDR1 and CDR2 are MNHNY and SVGAGI (reference sequence). The CDR3 has 14 amino acids. CDR3 sequence reads: CASRSPGSTDTQYF. The DNA of the CDR3 is TGTGCCAGCAGGTCCCCGGGTAGCACAGATACGCAGTATTTT.

This clonotype was seen just once. The chain recombines TRBV12-3 or TRBV12-4 with TRBJ1-1; no reliable D call. The V and J ends lost 4 bases and 8 bases respectively, with 8 bases between them. This CDR3 is 11 amino acids long. The CDR3 DNA follows: TGTGCCAGCAGTTCGGGAGGGGAAGCTTTCTTT. Amino acids: CASSSGGEAFF.

This clonotype is classed as medium-sized. V usage is TRBV7-2 and J usage is TRBJ2-7; D is unclear. V was pared by 1 base and J by 4 bases, with 8 bases between. From germline, CDR1 is SGHTA and CDR2 FQGNSA. This CDR3 is built from 13 residues. This CDR3 reads CASSLEAEYEQYF. In DNA, the CDR3 is TGTGCCAGCAGCTTAGAGGCGGAATACGAGCAGTACTTC. The whole variable domain, remainder taken from reference TRBV7-2 and TRBJ2-7, is GAGVSQSPSNKVTEKGKDVELRCDPISGHTALYWYRQSLGQGLEFLIYFQGNSAPDKSGLPSDRFSAERTGGSVSTLTIQRTQQEDSAVYLCASSLEAEYEQYFGPGTRLTVT.

The chain employs TRBV12-3 or TRBV12-4 and TRBJ2-2; 7 positions agree with TRBD1. V shed 5 bases and J 12 bases; nucleotides not matched to a gene: 12. The CDR3 is 14 amino acids. The CDR3 loop is CASSDDRAWGKLFF. CDR3 nucleotides: TGTGCCAGCAGTGACGACAGGGCTTGGGGAAAGCTGTTTTTT.

By proportion, this clonotype is medium-sized. The V and J genes are TRBV15 and TRBJ2-5, with D possibly being TRBD1 or TRBD2 (5 bases each). CDR1 is LNHNV and CDR2 is YYDKDF in the germline V gene (reference sequence). This CDR3 is 14 amino acids long. The ends were cut back, 0 bases at V and 7 bases at J, with 12 bases in the middle. CDR3 in amino acids: CATSRDRQGRTQYF. CDR3 nucleotide sequence: TGTGCCACCAGCAGAGATCGCCAGGGACGGACCCAGTACTTC.

The rearrangement links TRBV5-8 to TRBJ1-4; 12 nucleotides match TRBD1. With V trimmed by 0 bases and J by 3 bases, 6 bases remained unmatched. Germline-derived CDR1 and CDR2 are SGHTS and YDEGEE. There are 18 residues in the CDR3. The DNA for the CDR3 is TGTGCCAGCAGCTTGGAACCGGGACAGGGGGCTGCTAATGAAAAACTGTTTTTT. It encodes CASSLEPGQGAANEKLFF.

This chain joins TRBV3-1 and TRBJ2-2; D is possibly TRBD1 or TRBD2 (6 bases each). Germline lookup yields CDR1 LGHDT and CDR2 YNNKEL (reference sequence). Deletions cut 1 base from V and 5 bases from J, with 11 bases between. The CDR3 totals 15 residues. For the CDR3, the DNA is TGTGCCAGCAGCCAAGGCGGAGGGGGAACCGGGGAGCTGTTTTTT. It translates to CASSQGGGGTGELFF.

J is TRBJ2-1 and V is TRBV20-1, with D possibly being TRBD1 or TRBD2 (5 bases each). Per germline, CDR1 DFQATT and CDR2 SNEGSKA (reference sequence). The CDR3 runs to 14 residues. V lost 6 bases and J 2 bases, leaving 14 bases between the germline ends. CDR3 DNA: TGCAGTGCCCGCCGACGGGGCCCCTACAATGAGCAGTTCTTC. Protein: CSARRRGPYNEQFF.

This clonotype is judged medium-sized. The V gene is TRBV11-2, the J gene TRBJ2-7, with D uncertain. The ends were cut back, 11 bases at V and 5 bases at J, with 22 bases in the middle. CDR3 size: 14 residues. Germline CDR1 is SGHAT and CDR2 is FQNNGV. CDR3 coding DNA: TGTGCCTCGTCGCCCAGCGCCATAAGCCACGAGCAGTACTTC. Translated, it gives CASSPSAISHEQYF.

V usage is TRBV7-9 and J usage is TRBJ2-6; 8 bases are a match to TRBD1. The CDR3 covers 18 residues. The ends lost 5 bases at V and 0 bases at J; junction bases unmatched: 9. Per the germline V gene, CDR1 is SEHNR and CDR2 is FQNEAQ (reference sequence). The CDR3 region is CASSPPGQDPSGANVLTF. DNA for the CDR3: TGTGCCAGCAGCCCCCCGGGACAGGACCCCTCTGGGGCCAACGTCCTGACTTTC.

This clonotype has more than one count but fewer than ten. The V gene is TRBV2, the J gene TRBJ2-7, with 9 nucleotides matching TRBD2. J gave up 3 bases and V 7 bases, and 7 bases lay outside the gene matches. The germline V gene has CDR1 SNHLY and CDR2 FYNNEI. The CDR3 is made up of 14 amino acids. CDR3 protein: CASTPAGGVYEQYF. The CDR3 coding sequence is TGTGCCAGCACGCCAGCGGGAGGCGTCTACGAGCAGTACTTC.

This clonotype qualifies as medium-sized. The V and J genes are TRBV10-2 and TRBJ2-3; D remains unclear. Trimming left V 2 bases short and J 5 bases short, with 2 bases between. The germline V gene has CDR1 WSHSY and CDR2 SAAADI. The CDR3 covers 11 residues. The CDR3 DNA reads TGCGCCAGCAGTGAGCTAGATACGCAGTATTTT. This sequence encodes CASSELDTQYF.

The chain carries TRBV5-1 and TRBJ2-1; D uncertain. The CDR3 totals 14 residues. Germline CDR1 SGHRS, CDR2 YFSETQ. V shed 0 bases and J shed 8 bases, with 12 bases lying between them. The CDR3 region is CASSLGTLVDEQFF. DNA of the CDR3: TGCGCCAGCAGCTTGGGGACCCTTGTCGATGAGCAGTTCTTC.

This clonotype is labeled medium-sized (0.01 to 0.1%). The V call is TRBV27, the J call TRBJ1-5, with 8 bases lining up with TRBD1. Per the germline V gene, CDR1 is MNHEY and CDR2 is SMNVEV (reference sequence). The V and J ends lost 2 bases and 4 bases, in that order; junction bases with no gene match: 4. The CDR3 is 15 amino acids. In DNA form, the CDR3 reads TGTGCCAGCAGTTTAGATGGGACAGGTAATCAGCCCCAGCATTTT. Translated: CASSLDGTGNQPQHF.

By share, this clonotype ranks as medium-sized. This rearrangement joins TRBV9 to TRBJ2-2, with 12 bases matching TRBD2. Trimming removed 0 bases from V and 4 bases from J; junction bases left unmatched: 4. Germline V CDR1 and CDR2: SGDLS, YYNGEE. This CDR3 contains 17 residues. The DNA for the CDR3 is TGTGCCAGCAGCGTAGAGGCTAGCGGGAGGGCCACCGGGGAGCTGTTTTTT. Protein sequence: CASSVEASGRATGELFF.

This sequence joins TRBV6-5 and TRBJ2-7; 8 nucleotides line up with TRBD2. This CDR3 region has 14 residues. Germline V gene data show CDR1 as MNHEY and CDR2 as SVGAGI. J lost 3 bases, V lost 4 bases, and 5 bases had no gene match. In DNA form, the CDR3 reads TGTGCCAGCAGTTCCCAAGCGGGAGACTACGAGCAGTACTTC. Translated: CASSSQAGDYEQYF.

In its sample, this clonotype ranks as medium-sized. The chain carries TRBV28 and TRBJ1-2; D may be TRBD1 (5 bases). Germline CDR1 and CDR2: MDHEN and SYDVKM. This CDR3 has 15 amino acids. V was trimmed by 2 bases and J by 4 bases, leaving 14 bases between them. The CDR3 region is CASSLGAAGIYGYTF. The CDR3 DNA reads TGTGCCAGCAGTTTAGGGGCTGCAGGGATCTATGGCTACACCTTC.